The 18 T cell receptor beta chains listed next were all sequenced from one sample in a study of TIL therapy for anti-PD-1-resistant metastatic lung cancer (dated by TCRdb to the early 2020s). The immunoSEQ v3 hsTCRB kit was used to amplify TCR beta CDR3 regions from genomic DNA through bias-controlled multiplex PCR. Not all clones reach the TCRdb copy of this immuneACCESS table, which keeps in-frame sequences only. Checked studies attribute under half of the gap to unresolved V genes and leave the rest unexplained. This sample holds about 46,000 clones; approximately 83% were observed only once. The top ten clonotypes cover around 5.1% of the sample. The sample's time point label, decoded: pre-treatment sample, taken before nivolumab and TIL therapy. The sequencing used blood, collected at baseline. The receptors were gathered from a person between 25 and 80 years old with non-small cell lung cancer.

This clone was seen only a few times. CDR3 sequence: CASSGGGDTGELFF. Written as DNA, the CDR3 is TGTGCCAGCAGCGGGGGTGGTGACACCGGGGAGCTGTTTTTT. V gene TRBV9 combines with J gene TRBJ2-2; D unclear. V lost 3 bases to trimming and J lost 3 bases, with 9 bases between them. This CDR3 has 14 amino acids. Looked up from germline, CDR1 is SGDLS and CDR2 is YYNGEE.

CDR3 residues: CASSPPTGADTQYF. CDR3 sequence (DNA): TGTGCCAGCTCACCCCCGACAGGCGCAGATACGCAGTATTTT. V gene TRBV18 combines with J gene TRBJ2-3; D perhaps matches TRBD1 (6 bases). V was cut by 3 bases and J by 4 bases, with 11 bases left in between. Per the germline V gene, CDR1 is KGHSH and CDR2 is LQKENI. The CDR3 has 14 residues.

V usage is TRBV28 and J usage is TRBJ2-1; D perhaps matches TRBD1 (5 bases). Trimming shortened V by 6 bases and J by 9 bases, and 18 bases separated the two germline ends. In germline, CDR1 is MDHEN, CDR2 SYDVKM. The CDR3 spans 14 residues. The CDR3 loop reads CASSPNSWGREQFF. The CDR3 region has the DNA TGTGCCAGCAGCCCTAACTCATGGGGCCGTGAGCAGTTCTTC.

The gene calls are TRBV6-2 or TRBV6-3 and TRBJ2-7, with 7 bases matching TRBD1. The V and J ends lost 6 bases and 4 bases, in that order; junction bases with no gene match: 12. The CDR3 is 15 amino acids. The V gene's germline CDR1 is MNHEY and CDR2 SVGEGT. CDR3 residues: CASSAFRDSAYEQYF. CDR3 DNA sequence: TGTGCCAGCAGCGCATTCCGGGACAGCGCTTACGAGCAGTACTTC.

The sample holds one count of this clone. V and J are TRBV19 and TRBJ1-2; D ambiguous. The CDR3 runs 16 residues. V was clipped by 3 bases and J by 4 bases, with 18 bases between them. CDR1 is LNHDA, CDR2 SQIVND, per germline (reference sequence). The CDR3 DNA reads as TGTGCCAGTAGTATCCGAGGAGCAGGAGGCATCTATGGCTACACCTTC. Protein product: CASSIRGAGGIYGYTF.

The CDR3 coding sequence is TGTGCCAGCAGCTGGCACTACAATGAGCAGTTCTTC. Its translation: CASSWHYNEQFF. This rearrangement joins TRBV7-9 to TRBJ2-1; no definite D call. Trimming shortened V by 4 bases and J by 3 bases, and 4 bases separated the two germline ends. The CDR3 sequence is 12 residues long. Germline loops: CDR1 SEHNR, CDR2 FQNEAQ (reference sequence).

This CDR3 reads CASSLSSLGRAEAFF. Written as DNA, the CDR3 is TGTGCCAGCAGTTTATCCTCACTGGGTCGGGCTGAAGCTTTCTTT. The chain combines TRBV28 with TRBJ1-1; D is unclear. Deletions cut 1 base from V and 6 bases from J, with 15 bases between. The CDR3 contains 15 residues. Germline V gene lookup returns CDR1 MDHEN and CDR2 SYDVKM.

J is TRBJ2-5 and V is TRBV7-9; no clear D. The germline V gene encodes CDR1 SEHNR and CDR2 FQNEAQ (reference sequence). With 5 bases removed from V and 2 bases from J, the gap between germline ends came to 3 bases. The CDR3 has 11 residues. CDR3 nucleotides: TGTGCCAGCAGCGATCAAGAGACCCAGTACTTC. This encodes CASSDQETQYF.

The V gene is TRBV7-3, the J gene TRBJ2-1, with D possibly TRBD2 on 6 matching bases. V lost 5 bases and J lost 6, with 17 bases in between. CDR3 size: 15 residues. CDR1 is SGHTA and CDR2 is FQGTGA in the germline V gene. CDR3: CASSQSRWDSNEQFF. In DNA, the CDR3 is TGTGCCAGCAGCCAAAGTCGGTGGGACTCCAATGAGCAGTTCTTC.

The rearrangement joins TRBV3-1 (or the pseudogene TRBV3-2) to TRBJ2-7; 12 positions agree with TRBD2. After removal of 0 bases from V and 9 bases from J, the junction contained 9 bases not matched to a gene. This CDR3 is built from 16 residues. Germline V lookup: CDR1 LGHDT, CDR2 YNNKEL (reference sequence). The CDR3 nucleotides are TGTGCCAGCAGCCAAGATCTTGCGACTAGCGGGAGCAGGCAGTACTTC. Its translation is CASSQDLATSGSRQYF.

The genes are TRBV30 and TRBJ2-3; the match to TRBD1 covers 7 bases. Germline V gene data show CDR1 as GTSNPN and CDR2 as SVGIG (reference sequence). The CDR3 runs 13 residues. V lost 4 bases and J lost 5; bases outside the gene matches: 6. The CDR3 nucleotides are TGTGCCTGGAAGCTAGCAGGGGGAGATACGCAGTATTTT. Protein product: CAWKLAGGDTQYF.

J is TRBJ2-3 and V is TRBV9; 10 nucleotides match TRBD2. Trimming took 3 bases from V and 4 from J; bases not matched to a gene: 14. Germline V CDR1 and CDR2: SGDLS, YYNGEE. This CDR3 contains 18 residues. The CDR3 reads CASSDQAGGPYSPDTQYF. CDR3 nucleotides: TGTGCCAGCAGCGACCAAGCGGGGGGGCCTTACTCCCCAGATACGCAGTATTTT.

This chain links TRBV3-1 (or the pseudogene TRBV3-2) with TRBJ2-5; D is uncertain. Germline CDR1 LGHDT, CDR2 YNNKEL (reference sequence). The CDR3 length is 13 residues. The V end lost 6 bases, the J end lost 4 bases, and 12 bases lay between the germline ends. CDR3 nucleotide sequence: TGTGCCAGCAGACGCGCGTCGTTAGAGACCCAGTACTTC. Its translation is CASRRASLETQYF.

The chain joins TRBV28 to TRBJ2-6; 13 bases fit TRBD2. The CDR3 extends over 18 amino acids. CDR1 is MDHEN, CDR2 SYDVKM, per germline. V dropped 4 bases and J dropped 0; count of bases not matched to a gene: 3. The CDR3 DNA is TGTGCCAGCAGTTCCGGGACTAGCGGGATCTCTGGGGCCAACGTCCTGACTTTC. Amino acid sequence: CASSSGTSGISGANVLTF.

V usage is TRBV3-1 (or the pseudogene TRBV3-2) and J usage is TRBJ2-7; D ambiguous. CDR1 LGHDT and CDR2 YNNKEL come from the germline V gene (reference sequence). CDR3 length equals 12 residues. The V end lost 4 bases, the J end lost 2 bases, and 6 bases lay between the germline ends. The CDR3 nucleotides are TGTGCCAGCAGCCTCCTAACCTACGAGCAGTACTTC. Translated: CASSLLTYEQYF.

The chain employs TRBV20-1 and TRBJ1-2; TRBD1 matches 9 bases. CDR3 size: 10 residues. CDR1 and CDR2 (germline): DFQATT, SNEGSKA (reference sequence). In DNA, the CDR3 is TGCACTGCCGGGACAGGGCACTACACCTTC. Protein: CTAGTGHYTF.

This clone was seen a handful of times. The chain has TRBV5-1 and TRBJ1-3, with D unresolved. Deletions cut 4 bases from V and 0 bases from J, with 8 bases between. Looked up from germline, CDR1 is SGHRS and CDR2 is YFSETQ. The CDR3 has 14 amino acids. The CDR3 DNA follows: TGCGCCAGCAGCGCGGCCAGCTCTGGAAACACCATATATTTT. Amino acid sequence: CASSAASSGNTIYF.

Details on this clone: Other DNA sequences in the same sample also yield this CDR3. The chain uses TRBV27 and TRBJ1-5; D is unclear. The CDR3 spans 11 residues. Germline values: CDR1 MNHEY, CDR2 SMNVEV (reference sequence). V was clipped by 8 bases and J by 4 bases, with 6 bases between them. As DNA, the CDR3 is TGTGCCAGCGGCGGTAATCAGCCCCAGCATTTT. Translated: CASGGNQPQHF.